Given below is one T cell receptor (beta chain) in context. This sample was taken from a study of blood T cell repertoires in COVID-19. This table comes from immunoSEQ multiplex PCR, and its TCRdb copy is limited to in-frame clones, with some not included. The data hold roughly 51,000 clones, with approximately 90% observed a single time. This CDR3 has 12 residues. The V end was cut by 4 bases, the J end by 5 bases, with 11 bases between. CDR1 is GTSNPN, CDR2 SVGIG, per germline (reference sequence). The chain employs TRBV30 and TRBJ1-1; tentative D call: TRBD1 (5 bases). This TCR derives from an older woman with active or convalescent COVID-19. The specimen sequenced was peripheral blood. The CDR3 DNA reads TGTGCCTGGACTTGGGGCCGGACTGAAGCTTTCTTT. It encodes CAWTWGRTEAFF.